Reported below is one T cell receptor beta chain. Its antigen has not been determined. Base qualities are not provided; no much larger clone lies one nucleotide away. The germline V gene (reference sequence) yields GTSNPN for CDR1 and SVGIG for CDR2. Inclusive of the bounding cysteine and phenylalanine, the CDR3 is 15 residues long. Only the CDR3 region is kept as DNA, spanning 45 bases read in frame from base 1. V and J are truncated by 0 bases and 2 bases respectively, leaving an intervening sequence of 11 bases. Whole blood was collected in K2EDTA tubes by collaborating institutions according to the institutions' own protocols. Collaborator samples were shipped for TCRbeta analysis as frozen whole blood, isolated PBMCs, or DNA extracted from either sample type. TCRbeta CDR3 regions were amplified from genomic DNA by means of the immunoSEQ Assay, a bias-controlled multiplex PCR. In the paper's pipeline: The number of nucleated cells in each sample was estimated from the amplification of reference gene primers within the assay. To quantify the absolute abundance of each unique TCRbeta CDR3 rearrangement, sequence reads were collapsed and filtered. For each sample, productive Simpson clonality was calculated by taking the square root of Simpson's diversity index across productive rearrangements. This immuneACCESS table, as held by TCRdb, lists in-frame sequences with V and J called but not all clones. Of the missing ones, under half trace to an unresolved V gene in checked studies; the others have no known cause. V, J and clone size reflect that table, while D and trimming were determined from the DNA. Present in this sample are about 140,000 clones, 79% of which were seen just once. The ten largest make up 3% to 4.5% of the sample.

The data were taken from a study of blood T cell repertoires in COVID-19 (TCRdb year 2020). Turning to the overall study: Samples from collaborators originated in the United States, Italy and Spain and spanned both the acute and convalescent phases of COVID-19. The material from the prospective study consisted of cDNA or gDNA derived from T cells, B-cell-depleted T cells, or PBMCs. Subjects who had been exposed to COVID-19, were actively infected with it, or had recovered from it provided the deeply sampled blood TCRbeta repertoires that made up the dataset. The repertoires were made available in a free public database intended to serve as a resource for research on the immune response to SARS-CoV-2. The samples were drawn from two sources: the first 160 participants of the ongoing ImmuneRACE study, and some 1,300 subjects contributed by 6 global collaborators. A de-identified subject ID, COVID-19 status, age in years and sex were almost always included in the sample metadata. HLA class I and class II types, where available, came from metadata supplied by the sample provider rather than from assay-based typing.

The research as a whole found: The quantity of clinical and demographic metadata differed by source and by participant and was supplied without curation.

The rearrangement joined TRBV30 to TRBJ1-5, with a tentative D gene TRBD1 over 6 matching bases. This receptor was obtained from a man in his sixties with acute or convalescent COVID-19. The sequenced sample was peripheral blood. Here the CDR3 is given as CAWSVGGYGNQPQHF. The DNA sequence follows: TGTGCCTGGAGTGTAGGGGGTTACGGCAATCAGCCCCAGCATTTT.